This T cell receptor (beta chain) was profiled in a study of ipilimumab plus nivolumab after autologous stem cell transplantation. Study as a whole: DLBCL patients had primary refractory or relapsed disease.

The data were produced by immunoSEQ multiplex PCR, yet TCRdb's version contains in-frame clones alone and is incomplete. Seen here are about 17,000 clones, 65% to 80% observed once, and the top ten hold roughly 35%. The germline V gene encodes CDR1 SQVTM and CDR2 ANQGSEA. V was pared by 3 bases and J by 8 bases, with 10 bases between. The CDR3 contains 11 residues. To note about this clone: The target antigen is unknown.

Patients got ipilimumab 1 mg/kg beginning 14 to 28 days post-transplant. Dosing: nivolumab 3 mg/kg IV, weeks 1, 4, 7, 10, then every two weeks to week 26. Study conclusions and caveats: Per the authors, repertoire, Treg and microbiota data justify further study.

Sample: PBMCs, taken in a trial of ipilimumab plus nivolumab as post-transplant consolidation. The sequence derives from a male donor with diffuse large B-cell lymphoma. The gene calls are TRBV29-1 and TRBJ1-1, with D perhaps TRBD1 (5 bases). CDR3: CSVDRGAEAFF. In DNA, the CDR3 is TGCAGCGTTGATCGGGGCGCGGAAGCTTTCTTT.